This T cell receptor (beta chain) was captured by sequencing in a study of blood T cells in healthy people across ages. A second PCR, run for roughly 6 to 11 cycles, used a sample-barcoded 5' primer plus a J-beta primer mix. TCRdb redid the calling of the 5' RACE reads with MiXCR, one entry per CDR3 protein. Found here are about 800,000 distinct CDR3 sequences, 58% of them singletons; the top ten hold 20% to 25%. The donors, healthy Caucasians from Russia, were aged roughly 6 to 95. The sequenced sample was blood. This TCR derives from a man aged 30 to 45 in good health.

Here the CDR3 DNA reads TGTGCCAGCAGCGTCGACAGGGGGCACCATCAGCCCCAGCATTTT. It translates to CASSVDRGHHQPQHF. The rearrangement links TRBV7-2 to TRBJ1-5; 10 bases fit TRBD1. This CDR3 region has 15 residues. Germline V CDR1 and CDR2: SGHTA, FQGNSA. V lost 5 bases and J lost 5; bases outside the gene matches: 6.